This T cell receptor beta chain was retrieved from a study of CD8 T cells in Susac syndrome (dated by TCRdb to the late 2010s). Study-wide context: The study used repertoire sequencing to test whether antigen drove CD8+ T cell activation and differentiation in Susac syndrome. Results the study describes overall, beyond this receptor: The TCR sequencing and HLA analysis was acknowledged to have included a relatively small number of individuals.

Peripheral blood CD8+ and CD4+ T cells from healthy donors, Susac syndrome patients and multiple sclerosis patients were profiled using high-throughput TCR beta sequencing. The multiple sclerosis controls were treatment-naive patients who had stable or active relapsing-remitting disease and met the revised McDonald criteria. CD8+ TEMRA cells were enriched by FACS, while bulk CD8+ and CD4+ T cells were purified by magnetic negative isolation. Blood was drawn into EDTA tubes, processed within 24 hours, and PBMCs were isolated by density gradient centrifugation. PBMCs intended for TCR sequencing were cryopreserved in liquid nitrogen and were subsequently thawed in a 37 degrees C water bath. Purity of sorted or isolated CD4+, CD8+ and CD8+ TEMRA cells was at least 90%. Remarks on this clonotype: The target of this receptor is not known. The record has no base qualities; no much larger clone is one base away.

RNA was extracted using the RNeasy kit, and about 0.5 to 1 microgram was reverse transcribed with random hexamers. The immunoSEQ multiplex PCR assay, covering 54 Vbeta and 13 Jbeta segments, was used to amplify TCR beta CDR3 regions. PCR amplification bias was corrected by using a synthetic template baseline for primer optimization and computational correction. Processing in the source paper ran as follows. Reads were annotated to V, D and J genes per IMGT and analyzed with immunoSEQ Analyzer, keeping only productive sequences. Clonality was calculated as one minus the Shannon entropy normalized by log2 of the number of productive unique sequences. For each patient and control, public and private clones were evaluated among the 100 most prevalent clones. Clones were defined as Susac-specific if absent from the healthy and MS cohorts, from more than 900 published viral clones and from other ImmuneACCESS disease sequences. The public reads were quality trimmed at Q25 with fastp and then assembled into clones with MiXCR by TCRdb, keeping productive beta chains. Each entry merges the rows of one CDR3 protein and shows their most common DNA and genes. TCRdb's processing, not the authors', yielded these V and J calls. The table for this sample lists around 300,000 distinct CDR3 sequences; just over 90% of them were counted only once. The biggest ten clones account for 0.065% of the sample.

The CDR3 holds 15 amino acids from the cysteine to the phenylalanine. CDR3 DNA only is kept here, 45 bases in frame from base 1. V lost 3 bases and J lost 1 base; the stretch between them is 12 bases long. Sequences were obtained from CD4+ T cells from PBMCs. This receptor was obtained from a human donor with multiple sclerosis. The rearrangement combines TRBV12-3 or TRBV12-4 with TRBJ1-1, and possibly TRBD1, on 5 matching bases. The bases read TGTGCCAGCAGTTTCGGGGCCAGATCGAACACTGAAGCTTTCTTT. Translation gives CASSFGARSNTEAFF.